The 21 T cell receptor beta chains in this list originate from one sample, sequenced in a study of beta chain features in type 1 diabetes. The isolated RNA, all of it, was reverse transcribed, so expressed TCRB transcripts were what got sequenced. The table came from immunoSEQ multiplex PCR; TCRdb's copy has only in-frame clones and leaves some out. The sample carries 900,000 or so clones, 15% to 20% recorded once. The sequenced sample was naive CD4+ T cells from blood. These receptors came from a woman under 30 in good health.

This clone showed up just a few times. This chain uses TRBV28 with TRBJ2-1; 7 bases map to TRBD2. Germline V gives CDR1 MDHEN, CDR2 SYDVKM. Trimming removed 2 bases from V and 4 bases from J; junction bases left unmatched: 11. The CDR3 totals 17 residues. The CDR3 nucleotides are TGTGCCAGCAGTTTACCCCCGCGACTAGCAGCTTACAATGAGCAGTTCTTC. Translated, it gives CASSLPPRLAAYNEQFF.

This clone came up a few times. Other DNA sequences from this sample encode an identical CDR3 as well. This rearrangement joins TRBV6-1 to TRBJ2-7; possible D gene TRBD1, 5 bases. V lost 1 base and J lost 4, with 11 bases in between. The CDR3 has 14 amino acids. Germline loops: CDR1 MNHNS, CDR2 SASEGT. CDR3 sequence reads: CASSEGQGLYEQYF. Here the CDR3 DNA reads TGTGCCAGCAGTGAAGGGCAGGGTCTGTACGAGCAGTACTTC.

V and J are TRBV18 and TRBJ2-5, with a tentative D call TRBD2 (6 bases). Trimming left V 3 bases short and J 5 bases short, with 10 bases between. This CDR3 has 13 residues. CDR1 is KGHSH, CDR2 LQKENI, per germline. The CDR3 region has the DNA TGTGCCAGCTCACCCCAGGAGGGGGAGACCCAGTACTTC. Its protein is CASSPQEGETQYF.

This clone has just a few counts. The J gene is TRBJ1-2, the V gene TRBV29-1; D call uncertain. In germline, CDR1 is SQVTM, CDR2 ANQGSEA. Trimming pared 7 bases from V and 9 bases from J, leaving 18 bases between. This CDR3 has 12 amino acids. The CDR3 nucleotides are TGCAGCGCCGTCTGGACGGCCGAGAGCTACACCTTC. It specifies CSAVWTAESYTF.

V and J are TRBV19 and TRBJ1-5, with D perhaps TRBD1 (6 bases). Trimming left V 6 bases short and J 5 bases short, with 14 bases between. Germline lookup yields CDR1 LNHDA and CDR2 SQIVND (reference sequence). The CDR3 has 14 residues. For the CDR3, the DNA is TGTGCCAGTAGCGGACAGTGGGGGGATCAGCCCCAGCATTTT. This codes for CASSGQWGDQPQHF.

This clone was observed a few times. This chain uses TRBV6-1 with TRBJ2-7, with a weak D call TRBD1 (5 bases). CDR3 size: 15 residues. Germline V CDR1 and CDR2: MNHNS, SASEGT. Trimming took off 1 base at V and 5 bases at J, with 15 bases between the two ends. The CDR3 DNA follows: TGTGCCAGCAGTGAAGTAGGAAGCAGGGCGGACGAGCAGTACTTC. Protein: CASSEVGSRADEQYF.

This chain connects TRBV11-1 to TRBJ2-1; D possibly uses TRBD1 or TRBD2 (5 bases each). V shed 1 base and J shed 3 bases, with 16 bases lying between them. This CDR3 comprises 17 residues. From germline, CDR1 is SGHAT and CDR2 FQDESV (reference sequence). The CDR3: CASSLGAGTLGYNEQFF. The DNA of the CDR3 is TGTGCCAGCAGCTTAGGAGCCGGGACCCTGGGCTACAATGAGCAGTTCTTC.

This clone was counted a few times. This rearrangement joins TRBV11-2 to TRBJ2-2; tentatively, D is TRBD1 or TRBD2 (5 bases each). Germline V lookup: CDR1 SGHAT, CDR2 FQNNGV. CDR3 length equals 14 residues. V was cut by 1 base and J by 8 bases, with 11 bases left in between. The CDR3 DNA sequence: TGTGCCAGCAGCTTAGTTCTAGGGACGGGGGAGCTGTTTTTT. Its protein product is CASSLVLGTGELFF.

This clone was counted between two and nine times. This sequence joins TRBV28 and TRBJ1-4; D may be TRBD1 (5 bases). CDR3 size: 14 residues. The germline V gene has CDR1 MDHEN and CDR2 SYDVKM. Trimming shortened V by 6 bases and J by 6 bases, and 14 bases separated the two germline ends. The chain's CDR3 is CASRKEQGYEKLFF. The CDR3 nucleotides read TGTGCCAGCAGAAAGGAGCAGGGTTATGAAAAACTGTTTTTT.

The chain employs TRBV28 and TRBJ2-3; no clear D. V lost 6 bases to trimming and J lost 5 bases, with 6 bases between them. Germline CDR1 reads MDHEN; CDR2 reads SYDVKM. The CDR3 spans 11 residues. The CDR3 spells CASRIVDTQYF. The CDR3 region has the DNA TGTGCCAGCAGAATCGTAGATACGCAGTATTTT.

The sample holds a few counts of this clone. The rearrangement uses TRBV19 and TRBJ1-3, with D perhaps TRBD1 (5 bases). Germline V gene lookup returns CDR1 LNHDA and CDR2 SQIVND (reference sequence). This CDR3 contains 14 residues. V shed 7 bases and J shed 0 bases, with 10 bases lying between them. The CDR3 bases are TGTGCCAGTACTCAGGGAGCCTCTGGAAACACCATATATTTT. Translated: CASTQGASGNTIYF.

This clone was counted a few times. The V gene is TRBV5-8, the J gene TRBJ2-5; 9 bases map to TRBD1. The ends lost 3 bases at V and 1 base at J; junction bases unmatched: 7. The CDR3 is made up of 16 amino acids. Germline-derived CDR1 and CDR2 are SGHTS and YDEGEE. The CDR3 sequence is CASSSGTGNFQETQYF. CDR3 nucleotide sequence: TGTGCCAGCAGCTCAGGGACAGGGAATTTCCAAGAGACCCAGTACTTC.

For the CDR3, the DNA is TGCGCCAGCAGCTTGGTAGGACACACCTACGAGCAGTACTTC. Translating gives CASSLVGHTYEQYF. The chain links TRBV5-1 to TRBJ2-7; D may be TRBD1 (5 bases). Trimming stripped 0 bases from V and 2 bases from J, with 9 bases between. Germline CDR1 reads SGHRS; CDR2 reads YFSETQ. The CDR3 covers 14 residues.

This CDR3 is CASRDGPGNTEAFF. CDR3 coding DNA: TGTGCCAGTAGAGACGGACCCGGCAACACTGAAGCTTTCTTT. The V call is TRBV19, the J call TRBJ1-1, with D hard to call. CDR3 length equals 14 residues. Germline CDR1 reads LNHDA; CDR2 reads SQIVND (reference sequence). V lost 6 bases, J lost 2 bases, and 13 bases lay in between. The whole variable domain, remainder taken from reference TRBV19 and TRBJ1-1, is DGGITQSPKYLFRKEGQNVTLSCEQNLNHDAMYWYRQDPGQGLRLIYYSQIVNDFQKGDIAEGYSVSREKKESFPLTVTSAQKNPTAFYLCASRDGPGNTEAFFGQGTRLTVV.

A few counts support this clone. The genes are TRBV5-1 and TRBJ1-1, with D unresolved. The CDR3 is made up of 15 amino acids. Germline V lookup: CDR1 SGHRS, CDR2 YFSETQ. V was pared by 0 bases and J by 3 bases, with 12 bases between. The CDR3 loop reads CASSLAFEGYTEAFF. CDR3 DNA sequence: TGCGCCAGCAGCTTGGCCTTTGAGGGTTACACTGAAGCTTTCTTT.

The chain is built from TRBV28 and TRBJ1-1; TRBD1 aligns across 8 bases. CDR3 length: 14 amino acids. Trimming removed 5 bases from V and 6 bases from J; junction bases left unmatched: 8. CDR1 and CDR2 from the germline V gene are MDHEN and SYDVKM. The CDR3 coding sequence is TGTGCCAGCAGTGGGGCAGGGGGCGCCCCTGAAGCTTTCTTT. Amino acid sequence: CASSGAGGAPEAFF.

The chain links TRBV11-2 to TRBJ2-7; the match to TRBD2 covers 11 bases. CDR1 and CDR2 from the germline V gene are SGHAT and FQNNGV. V lost 1 base, J lost 2 bases, and 7 bases stayed unmatched. CDR3 length equals 17 residues. The CDR3 nucleotides read TGTGCCAGCAGCTTAGGGAAGGGACTAGCGGATACCTACGAGCAGTACTTC. Encoded protein: CASSLGKGLADTYEQYF. Filled out from reference TRBV11-2 and TRBJ2-7, the complete variable domain reads EAGVAQSPRYKIIEKRQSVAFWCNPISGHATLYWYQQILGQGPKLLIQFQNNGVVDDSQLPKDRFSAERLKGVDSTLKIQPAKLEDSAVYLCASSLGKGLADTYEQYFGPGTRLTVT.

CDR3 sequence reads: CASSRKLDSGLFF. CDR3 DNA: TGTGCCAGCAGTCGCAAGCTGGACTCAGGTCTGTTCTTC. This chain joins TRBV5-6 and TRBJ2-1, with a weak D call TRBD2 (5 bases). Trimming stripped 5 bases from V and 15 bases from J, with 21 bases between. The CDR3 spans 13 residues. CDR1 and CDR2 (germline): SGHDT, YYEEEE.

V gene TRBV4-2 combines with J gene TRBJ2-7; TRBD2 matches 11 bases. With 0 bases clipped from V and 5 bases from J, the junction kept 9 bases outside the gene matches. Germline V gene sequence: CDR1 LGHNA, CDR2 YNFKEQ. The CDR3 sequence is 17 residues long. The CDR3 DNA sequence: TGTGCCAGCAGCCAAGAGATTAGTAGCGGGAGGGGCAACGAGCAGTACTTC. Translated: CASSQEISSGRGNEQYF.

In DNA form, the CDR3 reads TGCAGCGTTGATCCGGCCTACAATGAGCAGTTCTTC. Its translation: CSVDPAYNEQFF. This chain connects TRBV29-1 to TRBJ2-1; no reliable D call. The CDR3 has 12 residues. V was shortened by 3 bases and J by 2 bases, with 5 bases between the two germline ends. The germline V gene encodes CDR1 SQVTM and CDR2 ANQGSEA.

The V and J genes are TRBV5-1 and TRBJ2-1; D not certain. The CDR3 length is 15 residues. From germline, CDR1 is SGHRS and CDR2 YFSETQ. V was shortened by 0 bases and J by 2 bases, with 9 bases between the two germline ends. CDR3 amino acids: CASSLVTQPYNEQFF. The CDR3 DNA is TGCGCCAGCAGCTTGGTCACACAGCCCTACAATGAGCAGTTCTTC.